These 25 T cell receptor beta chains were all obtained from the same sample, sequenced in a study of T cells in women clearing cervical HPV infection. The data were produced by immunoSEQ multiplex PCR, yet TCRdb's version contains in-frame clones alone and is incomplete. The data show approximately 18,000 clones, and the top ten clones hold around 3%. Material for sequencing was blood buffy coat. The source is a woman aged 18 to 75 with a cervical HPV16 infection that either progressed to CIN3+ or cleared (not recorded which).

Of note for this clone: The read halts 3 residues ahead of the CDR3 end, with the missing end drawn from the germline J gene. This chain links TRBV20-1 with TRBJ1-3; D is unclear. Germline CDR1 DFQATT, CDR2 SNEGSKA (reference sequence). Trimming left V 4 bases short and J 2 bases short, with 15 bases between. CDR3 length: 15 residues. The CDR3 DNA, read in part, is TGCAGTGCTACACCACTGATTGGTCCTGGAAACACC. Protein product: CSATPLIGPGNT. The full CDR3 sequence reads CSATPLIGPGNTIYF.

The CDR3 bases that were read are TGTGCCAGCAGCCAGGGGGTCGGGGAGACC. Amino acid sequence: CASSQGVGET. The full CDR3 protein is CASSQGVGETQYF. This sequence joins TRBV7-3 and TRBJ2-5; the match to TRBD1 covers 7 bases. The read is 3 residues too short to cover the CDR3 end, so that end is filled in from the germline J gene. The ends lost 5 bases at V and 5 bases at J; junction bases unmatched: 5. The germline V gene has CDR1 SGHTA and CDR2 FQGTGA. The CDR3 spans 13 residues.

Worth noting for this clone: The read gets to within 3 residues of the CDR3 end, and the germline J gene fills in the rest. V and J are TRBV29-1 and TRBJ2-7; D perhaps matches TRBD1 (5 bases). Trimming took 6 bases from V and 0 from J, leaving 12 bases between them. The CDR3 consists of 13 residues. Germline lookup yields CDR1 SQVTM and CDR2 ANQGSEA. The covered CDR3 bases are TGCAGCGTGGGGCAGAGGAGCTCCTACGAG. Its protein product is CSVGQRSSYE. In full, the CDR3 is CSVGQRSSYEQYF.

Of note for this clone: With the read ending 3 residues before the CDR3 end, the germline J gene is used to fill in that end. The chain uses TRBV19 and TRBJ2-1; D remains unclear. The ends were cut back, 5 bases at V and 5 bases at J, with 13 bases in the middle. The CDR3 runs to 14 residues. Per the germline V gene, CDR1 is LNHDA and CDR2 is SQIVND (reference sequence). The CDR3 DNA, read in part, is TGTGCCAGTAGTCTCCCGCAGGTCCACAATGAG. Residues: CASSLPQVHNE. The CDR3, in full, reads CASSLPQVHNEQFF.

In the case of this clone: From the germline J gene comes the end of the CDR3, since the read stops 3 residues before it. The chain combines TRBV2 with TRBJ1-2; D unclear. The CDR3 is 10 amino acids. Per germline, CDR1 SNHLY and CDR2 FYNNEI. Trimming pared 3 bases from V and 6 bases from J, leaving 2 bases between. The CDR3 here is CASSDDGYTF. Partial CDR3 DNA: TGTGCCAGCAGTGACGATGGC.

On this clone itself: The read terminates 3 residues ahead of where the CDR3 ends, so the germline J gene completes it. This sequence joins TRBV7-2 and TRBJ2-3, with 9 bases lining up with TRBD2. V lost 7 bases to trimming and J lost 7 bases; unmatched junction nucleotides: 12. Per the germline V gene, CDR1 is SGHTA and CDR2 is FQGNSA. CDR3 size: 15 residues. CDR3 loop: CASNPGGGVTNTQYF. The sequenced CDR3 bases are TGTGCCAGCAATCCGGGCGGGGGGGTCACCAATACG.

As concerns this clone: Read coverage stops 3 residues before the CDR3 terminus; the germline J gene supplies the remainder. The genes are TRBV12-5 and TRBJ2-5; TRBD2 aligns across 11 bases. Germline-derived CDR1 and CDR2 are LGHNT and FRNRAP. V lost 2 bases, J lost 2 bases, and 4 bases stayed unmatched. This CDR3 spans 16 amino acids. The CDR3 protein is CASGLSLAGEQETQYF. The DNA read from the CDR3 is TGTGCTAGTGGTTTGTCACTAGCGGGGGAACAAGAGACC.

A word on this clone: The CDR3 extends 3 residues past the end of the read, so its final part is completed from the germline J gene. The rearrangement uses TRBV5-1 and TRBJ2-7; 9 bases fit TRBD1. V was pared by 4 bases and J by 3 bases, with 5 bases of the junction left unmatched. The CDR3 is made up of 14 amino acids. Germline V gives CDR1 SGHRS, CDR2 YFSETQ. The CDR3 region is CASSPGTGNYEQYF. Incomplete CDR3 DNA: TGCGCCAGCAGCCCGGGGACAGGGAACTACGAG. Full variable domain (missing parts from reference TRBV5-1 and TRBJ2-7): KAGVTQTPRYLIKTRGQQVTLSCSPISGHRSVSWYQQTPGQGLQFLFEYFSETQRNKGNFPGRFSGRQFSNSRSEMNVSTLELGDSALYLCASSPGTGNYEQYFGPGTRLTVT.

Remarks on this clone: The read falls 3 residues short of the CDR3 end, and the missing part is taken from the germline J gene. This chain links TRBV20-1 with TRBJ2-3; D gene unclear. V was pared by 0 bases and J by 2 bases, with 9 bases between. Germline-derived CDR1 and CDR2 are DFQATT and SNEGSKA (reference sequence). This CDR3 has 14 residues. CDR3 sequence: CSARDAQNTDTQYF. Incomplete CDR3 DNA: TGCAGTGCTAGAGATGCCCAGAACACAGATACG.

A note on this clone: Read data end 3 residues before the CDR3 end; the end is taken from the germline J gene. The gene calls are TRBV5-1 and TRBJ2-7; 11 nucleotides agree with TRBD1. This CDR3 is built from 14 residues. The J segment lost 4 bases and the V segment lost 4 bases, leaving 4 bases of the junction unmatched. Looked up from germline, CDR1 is SGHRS and CDR2 is YFSETQ. The DNA read from the CDR3 is TGCGCCAGCAGCGCCGGGACAGGGGGTTACGAG. It translates to CASSAGTGGYE. The full CDR3 is CASSAGTGGYEQYF. The variable domain in full, with the rest retrieved from reference TRBV5-1 and TRBJ2-7, is KAGVTQTPRYLIKTRGQQVTLSCSPISGHRSVSWYQQTPGQGLQFLFEYFSETQRNKGNFPGRFSGRQFSNSRSEMNVSTLELGDSALYLCASSAGTGGYEQYFGPGTRLTVT.

Comments on this clone: The sequence runs out 3 residues before the end of the CDR3; the remainder is reconstructed from the germline J gene. The chain uses TRBV18 and TRBJ1-1, with a tentative D call TRBD1 (5 bases). The CDR3 has 14 residues. Germline values: CDR1 KGHSH, CDR2 LQKENI. The CDR3 sequence is CASSPGGRAREAFF. The part of the CDR3 DNA that was read is TGTGCCAGCTCACCAGGCGGCAGGGCTCGGGAA.

Regarding this clone: The CDR3 extends 3 residues past the end of the read, so its final part is completed from the germline J gene. The gene calls are TRBV5-1 and TRBJ2-7; TRBD1 matches 10 bases. V lost 4 bases to trimming and J lost 5 bases; unmatched junction nucleotides: 9. CDR1 is SGHRS and CDR2 is YFSETQ in the germline V gene. CDR3 size: 15 residues. The part of the CDR3 DNA that was read is TGCGCCAGCAGCCTATCGACAGGGGGCAGAGACGAG. It codes for CASSLSTGGRDE. The entire CDR3 sequence reads CASSLSTGGRDEQYF.

To note about this clone: The read comes to an end 3 residues before the CDR3 does, leaving the germline J gene to fill in the end. The chain links TRBV7-2 to TRBJ2-7, with a weak D call TRBD1 (5 bases). V was trimmed by 1 base and J by 3 bases, leaving 7 bases between them. The germline CDR1 and CDR2 sequences are SGHTA and FQGNSA. CDR3 length: 13 amino acids. CDR3 region: CASSLDRGYEQYF. The DNA read from the CDR3 is TGTGCCAGCAGCTTAGATAGGGGCTACGAG.

Remarks on this clone: Read coverage stops 3 residues before the CDR3 terminus; the germline J gene supplies the remainder. The chain links TRBV20-1 to TRBJ2-5; weak D call: TRBD2 (5 bases). The CDR3 is made up of 11 amino acids. The V gene's germline CDR1 is DFQATT and CDR2 SNEGSKA (reference sequence). V lost 3 bases and J 5 bases, leaving 7 bases between the germline ends. The sequenced CDR3 bases are TGCAGTGCTAGGCGGGCGGAGACC. As protein: CSARRAET. The whole CDR3 region reads CSARRAETQYF.

As for this clone: The read ends 3 residues before the CDR3 terminus; that terminus is restored from the germline J gene. V usage is TRBV7-9 and J usage is TRBJ2-7; TRBD2 aligns across 8 bases. The CDR3 is made up of 15 amino acids. The germline gives CDR1 SEHNR, CDR2 FQNEAQ (reference sequence). After removal of 4 bases from V and 3 bases from J, the junction contained 8 bases not matched to a gene. The sequenced part of the CDR3 DNA is TGTGCCAGCAGCTCTCCTCTAGCGGGCTTCTACGAG. It encodes CASSSPLAGFYE. The full CDR3 reads CASSSPLAGFYEQYF. Combining the CDR3 with reference TRBV7-9 and TRBJ2-7 gives the whole variable domain DTGVSQNPRHKITKRGQNVTFRCDPISEHNRLYWYRQTLGQGPEFLTYFQNEAQLEKSRLLSDRFSAERPKGSFSTLEIQRTEQGDSAMYLCASSSPLAGFYEQYFGPGTRLTVT.

Concerning this clone: The read is 3 residues too short to cover the CDR3 end, so that end is filled in from the germline J gene. The chain recombines TRBV2 with TRBJ1-5, with 9 bases that match TRBD1. V lost 4 bases, J lost 3 bases, and 4 bases stayed unmatched. CDR1 is SNHLY, CDR2 FYNNEI, per germline. The CDR3 is 15 amino acids. The sequenced part of the CDR3 DNA is TGTGCCAGCAGTGGGACAGGGGTTAACAATCAGCCC. It codes for CASSGTGVNNQP. The entire CDR3 protein reads CASSGTGVNNQPQHF.

About this clone: The CDR3 goes on 3 residues after the read ends, and that part is filled in from the germline J gene. The chain recombines TRBV5-1 with TRBJ2-1, with 8 bases identical to TRBD1. Trimming cost V 1 base and J 8 bases; bases outside gene matches: 2. Germline loops: CDR1 SGHRS, CDR2 YFSETQ. The CDR3 is made up of 13 amino acids. Here the CDR3 reads CASSLQGADEQFF. CDR3 DNA, as far as it was read: TGCGCCAGCAGCTTGCAGGGGGCCGATGAG.

On this clone itself: The sequence runs out 3 residues before the end of the CDR3; the remainder is reconstructed from the germline J gene. This chain joins TRBV6-1 and TRBJ2-2, with TRBD2 matching 7 bases. This CDR3 is 13 amino acids long. The germline V gene has CDR1 MNHNS and CDR2 SASEGT. V dropped 2 bases and J dropped 9; count of bases not matched to a gene: 3. This CDR3 reads CASSESGARELFF. The sequenced part of the CDR3 DNA is TGTGCCAGCAGTGAAAGCGGGGCCCGGGAG.

On this clone: The missing CDR3 end, 3 residues past where the read stops, is filled in from the germline J gene. The V gene is TRBV4-2, the J gene TRBJ2-5, with TRBD1 matching over 9 bases. The CDR3 is 16 residues long. CDR1 LGHNA and CDR2 YNFKEQ come from the germline V gene. With 8 bases clipped from V and 5 bases from J, the junction kept 15 bases outside the gene matches. The CDR3 bases that were read are TGTGCCAGCGGATCGGAAGAGGACAGGGGCGGGGAGACC. This encodes CASGSEEDRGGET. The whole CDR3 protein is CASGSEEDRGGETQYF.

Comment on this clone: The read terminates 3 residues before the CDR3 end, so the remaining end is supplied by the germline J gene. The chain is built from TRBV6-2 or TRBV6-3 and TRBJ1-2, with 8 nucleotides matching TRBD1. Germline-derived CDR1 and CDR2 are MNHEY and SVGEGT. The CDR3 is 14 amino acids. The V and J ends lost 5 bases and 5 bases, in that order; junction bases with no gene match: 7. The covered CDR3 bases are TGTGCCAGCAGTACCGGACAGGGAGGGTATGGC. Amino acids: CASSTGQGGYG. The CDR3, in full, reads CASSTGQGGYGYTF.

Turning to this clone: The CDR3 end falls 3 residues outside the read, so it is completed with the germline J gene. The chain has TRBV7-9 and TRBJ2-5, with D perhaps matching TRBD1 or TRBD2 (5 bases each). The V gene lost 1 base and the J gene lost 5 bases, with 11 bases spanning the gap. The V gene's germline CDR1 is SEHNR and CDR2 FQNEAQ (reference sequence). This CDR3 contains 14 residues. CDR3 protein: CASSLVPREETQYF. CDR3 bases read: TGTGCCAGCAGCTTAGTGCCCAGGGAGGAGACC.

On this clone itself: Read coverage stops 3 residues before the CDR3 terminus; the germline J gene supplies the remainder. This chain links TRBV7-6 with TRBJ2-1; possibly TRBD2 for D (7 bases). The CDR3 extends over 15 amino acids. Trimming pared 5 bases from V and 4 bases from J, leaving 15 bases between. The V gene's germline CDR1 is SGHVS and CDR2 FNYEAQ. CDR3 residues: CASSPQGGVYNEQFF. Partial CDR3 DNA: TGTGCCAGCAGCCCCCAAGGGGGGGTTTACAATGAG.

Worth noting for this clone: The read stops 3 residues short of the end of the CDR3; the missing end is completed from the germline J gene. The V gene is TRBV30, the J gene TRBJ2-1, with 8 bases identical to TRBD2. This CDR3 comprises 13 residues. With 4 bases clipped from V and 7 bases from J, the junction kept 6 bases outside the gene matches. The V gene's germline CDR1 is GTSNPN and CDR2 SVGIG (reference sequence). Incomplete CDR3 DNA: TGTGCCTGGAACACAGGACTAGCAAATGAG. It yields the protein CAWNTGLANE. The whole CDR3 is CAWNTGLANEQFF.

In regard to this clone: The CDR3 goes on 3 residues after the read ends, and that part is filled in from the germline J gene. The J gene is TRBJ2-2, the V gene TRBV20-1; 7 bases agree with TRBD2. The germline gives CDR1 DFQATT, CDR2 SNEGSKA (reference sequence). There are 15 residues in the CDR3. J was trimmed by 2 bases and V by 3 bases; bases with no gene match: 6. This CDR3 is CSASYGTTNTGELFF. The CDR3 DNA, read in part, is TGCAGTGCTAGCTACGGGACTACAAACACCGGGGAG.

The DNA read from the CDR3 is TGCAGCGATACAGGGGGCGGCTATGGC. Translating gives CSDTGGGYG. The whole CDR3 sequence reads CSDTGGGYGYTF. V usage is TRBV29-1 and J usage is TRBJ1-2; TRBD1 aligns across 9 bases. The CDR3 end falls 3 residues outside the read, so it is completed with the germline J gene. Germline V gene data show CDR1 as SQVTM and CDR2 as ANQGSEA. J was trimmed by 4 bases and V by 7 bases; bases with no gene match: 4. The CDR3 covers 12 residues.